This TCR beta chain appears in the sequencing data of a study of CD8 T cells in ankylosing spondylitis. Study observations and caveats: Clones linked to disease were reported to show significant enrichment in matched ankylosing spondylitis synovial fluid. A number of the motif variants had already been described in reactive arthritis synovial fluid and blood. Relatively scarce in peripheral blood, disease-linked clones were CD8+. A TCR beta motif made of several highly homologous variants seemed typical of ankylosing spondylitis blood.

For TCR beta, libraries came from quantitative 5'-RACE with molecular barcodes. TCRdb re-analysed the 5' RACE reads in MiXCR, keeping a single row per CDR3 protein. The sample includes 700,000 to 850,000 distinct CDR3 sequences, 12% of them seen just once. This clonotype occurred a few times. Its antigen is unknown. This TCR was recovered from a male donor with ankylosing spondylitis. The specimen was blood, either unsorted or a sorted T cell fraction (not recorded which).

Written as DNA, the CDR3 is TGTGCCAGCAGCTCCGACTTCAACACCGGGGAGCTGTTTTTT. It is translated as CASSSDFNTGELFF. The chain carries TRBV7-2 and TRBJ2-2; D gene ambiguous. CDR1 is SGHTA and CDR2 is FQGNSA in the germline V gene. The CDR3 is 14 amino acids. The V end lost 4 bases, the J end lost 2 bases, and 8 bases lay between the germline ends.